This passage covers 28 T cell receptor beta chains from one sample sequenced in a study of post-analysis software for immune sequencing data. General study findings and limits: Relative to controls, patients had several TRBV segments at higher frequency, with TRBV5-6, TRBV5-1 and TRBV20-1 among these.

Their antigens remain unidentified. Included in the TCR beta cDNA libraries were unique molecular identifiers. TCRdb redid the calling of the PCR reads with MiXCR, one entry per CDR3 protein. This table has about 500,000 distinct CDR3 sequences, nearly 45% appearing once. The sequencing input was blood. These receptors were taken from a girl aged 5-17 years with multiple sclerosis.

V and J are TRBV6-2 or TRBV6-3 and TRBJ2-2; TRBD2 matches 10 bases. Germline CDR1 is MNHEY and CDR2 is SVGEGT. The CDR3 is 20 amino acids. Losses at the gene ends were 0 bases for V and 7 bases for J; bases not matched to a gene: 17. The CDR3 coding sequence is TGTGCCAGCAGTTACTCGGCTTTTGCGGCAGAAGCGGGAGGGGTCGGGGAGCTGTTTTTT. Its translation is CASSYSAFAAEAGGVGELFF.

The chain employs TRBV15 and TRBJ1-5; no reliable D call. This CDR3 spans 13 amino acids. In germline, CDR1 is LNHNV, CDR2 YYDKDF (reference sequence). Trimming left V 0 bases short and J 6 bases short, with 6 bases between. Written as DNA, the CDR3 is TGTGCCACCAGCAGAGATCGGGGTCAGCCCCAGCATTTT. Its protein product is CATSRDRGQPQHF.

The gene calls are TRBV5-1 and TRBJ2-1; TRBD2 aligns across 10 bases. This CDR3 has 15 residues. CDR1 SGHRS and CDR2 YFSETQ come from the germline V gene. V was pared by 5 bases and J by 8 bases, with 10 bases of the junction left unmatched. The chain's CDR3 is CASSGASGSIDEQFF. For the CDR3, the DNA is TGCGCCAGCAGTGGGGCTAGCGGGAGTATAGATGAGCAGTTCTTC.

CDR3 amino acids: CASSLMGMGDTEAFF. CDR3 coding DNA: TGTGCCAGCAGCTTAATGGGGATGGGAGACACTGAAGCTTTCTTT. V usage is TRBV7-2 and J usage is TRBJ1-1; D is undetermined. Per germline, CDR1 SGHTA and CDR2 FQGNSA. V lost 2 bases and J lost 3, with 13 bases in between. The CDR3 loop spans 15 amino acids.

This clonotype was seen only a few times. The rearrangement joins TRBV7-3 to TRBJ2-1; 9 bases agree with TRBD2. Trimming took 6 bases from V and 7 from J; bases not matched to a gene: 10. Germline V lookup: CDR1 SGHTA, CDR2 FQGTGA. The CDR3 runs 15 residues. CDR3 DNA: TGTGCCAGCAGTTATTCCGGGACTAGCATGAATGAGCAGTTCTTC. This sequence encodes CASSYSGTSMNEQFF.

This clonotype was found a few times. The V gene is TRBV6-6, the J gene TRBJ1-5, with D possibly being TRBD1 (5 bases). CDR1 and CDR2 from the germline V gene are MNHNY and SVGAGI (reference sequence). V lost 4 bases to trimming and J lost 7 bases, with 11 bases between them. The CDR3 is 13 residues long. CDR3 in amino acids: CASSWGREQPQHF. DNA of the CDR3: TGTGCCAGCAGTTGGGGACGAGAGCAGCCCCAGCATTTT.

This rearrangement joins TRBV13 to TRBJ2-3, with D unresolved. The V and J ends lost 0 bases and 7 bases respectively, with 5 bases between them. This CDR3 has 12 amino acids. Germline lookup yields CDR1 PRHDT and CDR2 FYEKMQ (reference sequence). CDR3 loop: CASSLGGNTQYF. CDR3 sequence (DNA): TGTGCCAGCAGCTTAGGGGGAAATACGCAGTATTTT. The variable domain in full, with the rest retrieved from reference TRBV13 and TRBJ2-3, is AAGVIQSPRHLIKEKRETATLKCYPIPRHDTVYWYQQGPGQDPQFLISFYEKMQSDKGSIPDRFSAQQFSDYHSELNMSSLELGDSALYFCASSLGGNTQYFGPGTRLTVL.

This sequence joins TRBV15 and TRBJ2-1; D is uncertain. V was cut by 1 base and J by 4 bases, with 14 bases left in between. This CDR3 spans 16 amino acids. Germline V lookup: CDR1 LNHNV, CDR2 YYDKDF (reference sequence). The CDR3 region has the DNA TGTGCCACCAGCAGAGCGGACCGACCCTCTTACAATGAGCAGTTCTTC. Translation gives CATSRADRPSYNEQFF. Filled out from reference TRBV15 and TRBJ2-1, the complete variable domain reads DAMVIQNPRYQVTQFGKPVTLSCSQTLNHNVMYWYQQKSSQAPKLLFHYYDKDFNNEADTPDNFQSRRPNTSFCFLDIRSPGLGDTAMYLCATSRADRPSYNEQFFGPGTRLTVL.

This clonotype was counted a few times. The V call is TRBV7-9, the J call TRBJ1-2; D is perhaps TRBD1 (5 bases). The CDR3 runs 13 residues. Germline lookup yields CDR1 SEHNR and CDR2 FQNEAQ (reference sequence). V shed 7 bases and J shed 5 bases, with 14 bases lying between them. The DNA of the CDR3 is TGTGCCAGCACCCCGGGGCTGGAGTATGGCTACACCTTC. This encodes CASTPGLEYGYTF.

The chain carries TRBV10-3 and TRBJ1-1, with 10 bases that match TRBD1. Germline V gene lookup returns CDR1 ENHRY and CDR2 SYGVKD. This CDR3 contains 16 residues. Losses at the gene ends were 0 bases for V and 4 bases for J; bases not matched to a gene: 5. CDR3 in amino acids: CAISESGQGMGTEAFF. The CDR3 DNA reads TGTGCCATCAGTGAGTCGGGACAGGGGATGGGCACTGAAGCTTTCTTT.

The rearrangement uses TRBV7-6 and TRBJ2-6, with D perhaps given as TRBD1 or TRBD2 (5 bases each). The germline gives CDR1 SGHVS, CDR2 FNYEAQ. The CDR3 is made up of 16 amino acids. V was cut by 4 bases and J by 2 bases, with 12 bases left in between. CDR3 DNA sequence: TGTGCCAGCAGCTCTCGAGGGGCGGCTGGGGCCAACGTCCTGACTTTC. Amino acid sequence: CASSSRGAAGANVLTF. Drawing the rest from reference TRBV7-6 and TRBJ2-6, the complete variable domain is GAGVSQSPRYKVTKRGQDVALRCDPISGHVSLYWYRQALGQGPEFLTYFNYEAQQDKSGLPNDRFSAERPEGSISTLTIQRTEQRDSAMYRCASSSRGAAGANVLTFGAGSRLTVL.

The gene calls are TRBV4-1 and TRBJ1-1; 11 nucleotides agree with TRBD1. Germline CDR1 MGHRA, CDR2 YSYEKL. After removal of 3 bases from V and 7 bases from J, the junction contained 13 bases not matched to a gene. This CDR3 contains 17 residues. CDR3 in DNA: TGCGCCAGCAGCCATTCGGACAGGGGGCTCGGCGGTGTTGAAGCTTTCTTT. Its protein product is CASSHSDRGLGGVEAFF.

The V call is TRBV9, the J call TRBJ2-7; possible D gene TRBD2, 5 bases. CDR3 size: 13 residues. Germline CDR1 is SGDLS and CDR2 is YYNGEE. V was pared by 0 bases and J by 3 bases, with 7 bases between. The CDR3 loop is CASSVDGNYEQYF. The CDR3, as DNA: TGTGCCAGCAGCGTAGACGGGAACTACGAGCAGTACTTC. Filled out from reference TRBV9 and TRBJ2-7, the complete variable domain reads DSGVTQTPKHLITATGQRVTLRCSPRSGDLSVYWYQQSLDQGLQFLIQYYNGEERAKGNILERFSAQQFPDLHSELNLSSLELGDSALYFCASSVDGNYEQYFGPGTRLTVT.

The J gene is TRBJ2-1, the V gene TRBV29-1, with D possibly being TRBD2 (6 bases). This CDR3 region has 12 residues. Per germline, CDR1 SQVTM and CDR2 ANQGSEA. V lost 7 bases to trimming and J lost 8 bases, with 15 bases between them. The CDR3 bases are TGCAGCGCCGGAACGGGACTTTATGAGCAGTTCTTC. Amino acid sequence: CSAGTGLYEQFF.

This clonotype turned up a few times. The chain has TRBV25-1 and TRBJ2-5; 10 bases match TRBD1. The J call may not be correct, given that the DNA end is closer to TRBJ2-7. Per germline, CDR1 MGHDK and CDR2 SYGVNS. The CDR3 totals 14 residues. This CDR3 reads CASSEYGTGDEQYF. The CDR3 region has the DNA TGTGCCAGCAGTGAATACGGGACAGGGGACGAGCAGTACTTC.

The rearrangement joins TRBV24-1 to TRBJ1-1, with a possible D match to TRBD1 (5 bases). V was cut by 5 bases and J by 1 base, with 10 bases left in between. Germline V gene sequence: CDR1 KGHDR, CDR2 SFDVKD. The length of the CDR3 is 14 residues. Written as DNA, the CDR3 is TGTGCCACCAGTGGGTCAGGGTCGAACACTGAAGCTTTCTTT. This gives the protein CATSGSGSNTEAFF.

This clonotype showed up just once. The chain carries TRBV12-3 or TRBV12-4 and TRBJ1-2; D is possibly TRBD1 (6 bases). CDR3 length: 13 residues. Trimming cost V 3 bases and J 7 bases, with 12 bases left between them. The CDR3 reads CASSLRQVAGYTF. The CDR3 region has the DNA TGTGCCAGCAGTTTGAGACAGGTTGCTGGCTACACCTTC.

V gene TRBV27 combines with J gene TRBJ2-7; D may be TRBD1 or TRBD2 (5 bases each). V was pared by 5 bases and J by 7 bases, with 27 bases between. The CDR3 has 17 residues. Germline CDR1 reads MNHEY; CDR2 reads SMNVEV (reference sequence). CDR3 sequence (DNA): TGTGCCAGCAGTCACGGGACGGATAGTACCCGACGGAATGAGCAGTACTTC. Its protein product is CASSHGTDSTRRNEQYF.

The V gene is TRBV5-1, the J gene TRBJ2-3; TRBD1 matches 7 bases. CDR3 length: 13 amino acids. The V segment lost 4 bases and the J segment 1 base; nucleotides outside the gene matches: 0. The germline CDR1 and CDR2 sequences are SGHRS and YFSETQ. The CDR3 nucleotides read TGCGCCAGCAGCACAGGGGGCACAGATACGCAGTATTTT. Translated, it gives CASSTGGTDTQYF.

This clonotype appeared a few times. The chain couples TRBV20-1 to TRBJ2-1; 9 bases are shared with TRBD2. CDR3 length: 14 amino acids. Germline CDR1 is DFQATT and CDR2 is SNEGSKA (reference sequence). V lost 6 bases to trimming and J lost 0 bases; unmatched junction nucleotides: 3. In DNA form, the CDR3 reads TGCAGTGCAAGCGGGAGGAACTCCTACAATGAGCAGTTCTTC. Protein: CSASGRNSYNEQFF.

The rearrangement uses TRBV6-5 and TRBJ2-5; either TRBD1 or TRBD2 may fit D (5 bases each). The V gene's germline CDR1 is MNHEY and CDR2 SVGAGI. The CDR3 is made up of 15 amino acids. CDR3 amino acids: CAAARGVAIQETQYF. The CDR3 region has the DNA TGTGCTGCCGCCCGAGGGGTAGCCATCCAAGAGACCCAGTACTTC.

CDR3 in DNA: TGTGCCAGCAGTGAAGCGCTTCCAGATCTACTAGTAAGAGAGACCCAGTACTTC. It specifies CASSEALPDLLVRETQYF. This chain connects TRBV6-1 to TRBJ2-5; tentatively, D is TRBD2 (5 bases). Germline values: CDR1 MNHNS, CDR2 SASEGT. This CDR3 contains 18 residues. V was pared by 0 bases and J by 4 bases, with 21 bases between.

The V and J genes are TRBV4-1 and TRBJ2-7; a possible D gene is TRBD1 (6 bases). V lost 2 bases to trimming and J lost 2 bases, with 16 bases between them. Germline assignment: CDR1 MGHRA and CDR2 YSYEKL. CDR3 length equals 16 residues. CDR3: CASSQSPGTNTYEQYF. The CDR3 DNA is TGCGCCAGCAGCCAATCCCCCGGGACAAACACCTACGAGCAGTACTTC.

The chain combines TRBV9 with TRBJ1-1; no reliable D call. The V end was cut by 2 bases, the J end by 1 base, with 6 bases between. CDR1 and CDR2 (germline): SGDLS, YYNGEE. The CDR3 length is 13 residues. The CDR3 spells CASSVVPNTEAFF. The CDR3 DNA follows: TGTGCCAGCAGCGTTGTACCGAACACTGAAGCTTTCTTT.

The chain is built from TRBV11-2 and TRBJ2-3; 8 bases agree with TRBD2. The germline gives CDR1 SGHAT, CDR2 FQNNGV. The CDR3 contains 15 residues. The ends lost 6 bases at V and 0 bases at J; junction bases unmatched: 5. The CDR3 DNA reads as TGTGCCAGCAGGACTAGCGCGTCTAGCACAGATACGCAGTATTTT. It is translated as CASRTSASSTDTQYF.

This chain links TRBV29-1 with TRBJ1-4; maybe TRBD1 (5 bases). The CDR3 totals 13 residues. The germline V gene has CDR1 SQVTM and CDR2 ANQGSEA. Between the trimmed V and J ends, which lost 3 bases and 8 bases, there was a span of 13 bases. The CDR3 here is CSVEVGVEEKLFF. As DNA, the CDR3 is TGCAGCGTTGAGGTGGGGGTTGAAGAAAAACTGTTTTTT.

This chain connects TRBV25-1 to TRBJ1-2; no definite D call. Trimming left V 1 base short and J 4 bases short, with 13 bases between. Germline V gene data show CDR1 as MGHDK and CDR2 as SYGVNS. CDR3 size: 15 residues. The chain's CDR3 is CASSESGSPVYGYTF. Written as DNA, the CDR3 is TGTGCCAGCAGTGAATCTGGCAGCCCCGTCTATGGCTACACCTTC.

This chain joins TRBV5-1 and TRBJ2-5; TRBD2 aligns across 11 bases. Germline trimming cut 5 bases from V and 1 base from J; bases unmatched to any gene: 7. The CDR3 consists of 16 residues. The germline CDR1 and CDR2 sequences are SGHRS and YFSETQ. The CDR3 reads CASSFTSGSFQETQYF. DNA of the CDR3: TGCGCCAGCAGTTTCACTAGCGGGAGTTTCCAAGAGACCCAGTACTTC.